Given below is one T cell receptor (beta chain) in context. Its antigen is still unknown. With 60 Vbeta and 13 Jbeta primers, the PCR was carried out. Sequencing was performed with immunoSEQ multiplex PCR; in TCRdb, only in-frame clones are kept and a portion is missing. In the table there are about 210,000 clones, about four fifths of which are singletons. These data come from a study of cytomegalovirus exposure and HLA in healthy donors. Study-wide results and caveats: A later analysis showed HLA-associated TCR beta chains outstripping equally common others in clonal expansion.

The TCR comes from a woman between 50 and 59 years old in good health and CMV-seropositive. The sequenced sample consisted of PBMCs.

CDR3 loop: CASGLRRTSGVYEQYF. As DNA, the CDR3 is TGCGCCAGCGGACTCCGCCGGACTAGCGGGGTCTACGAGCAGTACTTC. The rearrangement uses TRBV5-1 and TRBJ2-7, with 12 bases lining up with TRBD2. This CDR3 spans 16 amino acids. V shed 7 bases, J shed 3 bases, and the junction held 11 bases outside the gene matches. Germline-derived CDR1 and CDR2 are SGHRS and YFSETQ.